Below, one T cell receptor (beta chain) is given with its context. This CDR3 is 15 amino acids long. In germline, CDR1 is SNHLY, CDR2 FYNNEI. J lost 5 bases, V lost 2 bases, and 4 bases had no gene match. The sample belongs to a study of T-cell reconstitution after alpha-beta-depleted transplantation in children. Preparation of the TCRbeta library used unique molecular identifiers. TCRdb re-called the PCR reads with MiXCR, one entry per CDR3 protein. The sample lists 640,000 or so distinct CDR3 sequences, approximately 16% occurring once. This clonotype was obtained from a human donor who donated a stem cell graft to a child with acute myeloid leukemia. The V gene is TRBV2, the J gene TRBJ2-5; 11 bases are shared with TRBD1. The sample was PBMCs from the stem cell graft donor, taken from the stem cell graft. CDR3 coding DNA: TGTGCCAGCAGTGAATGGACAGGGGGCGAGGAGACCCAGTACTTC. It encodes CASSEWTGGEETQYF.